The 5 T cell receptor beta chains in this list originate from one sample, sequenced in a study of T cells in Graves' hyperthyroidism and ophthalmopathy. Authors of the study amplified TCR beta CDR3 regions from RNA transcripts. The TCR CDR3 first-round RT-PCR relied on the HTBI primer set. TCRdb used MiXCR to reprocess the multiplex PCR reads, holding one entry per CDR3 protein. The profile shows hundreds of thousands of distinct CDR3 sequences, roughly 37% of them singletons. Material for sequencing was blood. The source of these receptors is a man younger than 35 with Graves' hyperthyroidism.

In its sample, this clonotype was seen a few times. This chain joins TRBV14 and TRBJ2-7; D uncertain. V lost 1 base and J lost 7, with 11 bases in between. Germline CDR1 reads SGHDN; CDR2 reads FVKESK. This CDR3 is 13 amino acids long. The DNA of the CDR3 is TGTGCCAGCAGCCAAGGGGTCCATCTTGAGCAGTACTTC. Its translation is CASSQGVHLEQYF.

This chain uses TRBV20-1 with TRBJ2-6; D perhaps matches TRBD1 (6 bases). V lost 5 bases to trimming and J lost 4 bases, with 12 bases between them. Germline CDR1 reads DFQATT; CDR2 reads SNEGSKA (reference sequence). This CDR3 region has 14 residues. CDR3: CSAVDSRGANVLTF. DNA of the CDR3: TGCAGTGCTGTGGACAGCCGAGGGGCCAACGTCCTGACTTTC.

This clonotype was recorded at least ten times. The V and J genes are TRBV29-1 and TRBJ1-1; D uncertain. In germline, CDR1 is SQVTM, CDR2 ANQGSEA. Between the trimmed V and J ends, which lost 7 bases and 0 bases, there was a span of 15 bases. The CDR3 loop spans 14 amino acids. The CDR3 region has the DNA TGCAGCGCAAGAGGTCGGCTTATGAACACTGAAGCTTTCTTT. This gives the protein CSARGRLMNTEAFF.

The chain recombines TRBV4-2 with TRBJ1-4; 9 nucleotides match TRBD1. CDR1 and CDR2 from the germline V gene are LGHNA and YNFKEQ. Unmatched junction bases numbered 5, after V lost 1 base and J lost 8 bases. The length of the CDR3 is 15 residues. CDR3 in amino acids: CASSQGTGAREKLFF. The CDR3 DNA follows: TGTGCCAGCAGCCAAGGGACAGGGGCGAGGGAAAAACTGTTTTTT.

The chain is built from TRBV5-1 and TRBJ2-7; 7 nucleotides line up with TRBD1. After removal of 4 bases from V and 0 bases from J, the junction contained 13 bases not matched to a gene. The germline V gene has CDR1 SGHRS and CDR2 YFSETQ. The CDR3 totals 17 residues. CDR3 nucleotides: TGCGCCAGCAGCGGAAACCCAGGGGGACCTATCTCCTACGAGCAGTACTTC. Protein: CASSGNPGGPISYEQYF.